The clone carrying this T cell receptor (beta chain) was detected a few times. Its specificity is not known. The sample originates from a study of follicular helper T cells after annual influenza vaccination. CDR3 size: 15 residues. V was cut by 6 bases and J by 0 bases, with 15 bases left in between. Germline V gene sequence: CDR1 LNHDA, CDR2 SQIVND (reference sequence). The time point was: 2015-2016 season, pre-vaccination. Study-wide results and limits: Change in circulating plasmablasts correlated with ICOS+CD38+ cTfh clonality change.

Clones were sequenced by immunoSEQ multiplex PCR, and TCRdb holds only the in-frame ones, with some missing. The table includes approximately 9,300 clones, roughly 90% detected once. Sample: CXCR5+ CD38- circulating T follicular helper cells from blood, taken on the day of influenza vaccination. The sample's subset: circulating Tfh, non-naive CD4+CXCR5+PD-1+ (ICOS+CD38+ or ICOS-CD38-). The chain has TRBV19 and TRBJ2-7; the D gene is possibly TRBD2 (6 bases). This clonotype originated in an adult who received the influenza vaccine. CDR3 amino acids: CASSFQGDSSYEQYF. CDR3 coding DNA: TGTGCCAGTAGCTTTCAAGGGGACTCCTCCTACGAGCAGTACTTC.